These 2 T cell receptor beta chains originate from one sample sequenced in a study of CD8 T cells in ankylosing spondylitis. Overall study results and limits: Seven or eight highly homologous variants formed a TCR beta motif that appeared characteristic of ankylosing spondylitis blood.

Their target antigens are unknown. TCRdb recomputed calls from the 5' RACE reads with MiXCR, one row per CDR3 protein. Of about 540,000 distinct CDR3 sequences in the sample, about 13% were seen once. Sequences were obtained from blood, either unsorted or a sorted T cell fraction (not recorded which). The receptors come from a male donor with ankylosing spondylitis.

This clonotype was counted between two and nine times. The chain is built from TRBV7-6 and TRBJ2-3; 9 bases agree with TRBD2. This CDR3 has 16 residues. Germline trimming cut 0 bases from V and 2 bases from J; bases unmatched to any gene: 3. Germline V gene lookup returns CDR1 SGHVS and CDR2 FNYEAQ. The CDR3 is CASSLASGRPTDTQYF. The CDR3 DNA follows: TGTGCCAGCAGCTTAGCGAGCGGGAGGCCCACAGATACGCAGTATTTT.

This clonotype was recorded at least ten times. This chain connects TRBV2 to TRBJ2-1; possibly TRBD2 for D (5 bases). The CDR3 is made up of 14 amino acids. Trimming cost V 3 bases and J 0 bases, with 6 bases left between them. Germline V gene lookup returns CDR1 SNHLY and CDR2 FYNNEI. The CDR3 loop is CASSDRDSYNEQFF. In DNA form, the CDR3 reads TGTGCCAGCAGTGACCGGGACTCCTACAATGAGCAGTTCTTC.